The 32 T cell receptor beta chains below were found in one sample sequenced in a study of technical replicates of blood from several donors (dated by TCRdb to about 2017). Library generation was performed with the immunoSEQ multiplex PCR assay. Not all clones reach the TCRdb copy of this immuneACCESS table, which keeps in-frame sequences only. Checked studies attribute under half of the gap to unresolved V genes and leave the rest unexplained. Across this sample there are tens of thousands of clones, with roughly 95% seen only once. Approximately 4% of the sample is held by the ten biggest clonotypes. The specimen was PBMCs. These receptors were obtained from a human donor in good health. Some clones in this sample may be carry-over from other donors' samples.

The chain recombines TRBV4-3 with TRBJ2-5; D gene ambiguous. Trimming removed 0 bases at V and 5 bases at J, with 13 bases between. Germline V gene lookup returns CDR1 LGHNA and CDR2 YSLEER. The CDR3 is 15 amino acids. In nucleotides, the CDR3 is TGCGCCAGCAGCCAAGACTGGCCAGTTAGCGAGACCCAGTACTTC. It codes for CASSQDWPVSETQYF.

The chain links TRBV11-2 to TRBJ2-2; 7 nucleotides match TRBD2. The CDR3 is made up of 15 amino acids. Germline V CDR1 and CDR2: SGHAT, FQNNGV. V shed 5 bases and J 3 bases; nucleotides not matched to a gene: 6. In DNA form, the CDR3 reads TGTGCCAGCAGCAACCGACTAGCCGACACCGGGGAGCTGTTTTTT. Amino acids: CASSNRLADTGELFF.

This chain uses TRBV5-4 with TRBJ1-2; 8 bases map to TRBD1. There are 15 residues in the CDR3. V lost 0 bases, J lost 4 bases, and 5 bases stayed unmatched. Germline V gene lookup returns CDR1 SGHNT and CDR2 YYREEE (reference sequence). The chain's CDR3 is CASSLDDRGLYGYTF. CDR3 coding DNA: TGTGCCAGCAGCTTGGACGACAGGGGCCTCTATGGCTACACCTTC.

This chain connects TRBV11-2 to TRBJ2-5; 9 positions match TRBD2. Germline V gives CDR1 SGHAT, CDR2 FQNNGV. V shed 5 bases, J shed 7 bases, and the junction held 8 bases outside the gene matches. The CDR3 runs to 14 residues. CDR3 loop: CASSRQREEGTQYF. The CDR3 nucleotides read TGTGCCAGCAGCCGTCAGCGGGAGGAGGGGACCCAGTACTTC.

The chain couples TRBV2 to TRBJ1-2, with 7 bases that match TRBD1. The V gene's germline CDR1 is SNHLY and CDR2 FYNNEI. CDR3 length: 14 residues. The ends lost 4 bases at V and 4 bases at J; junction bases unmatched: 6. The CDR3 loop reads CASSAQTGPYGYTF. CDR3 bases: TGTGCCAGCAGTGCCCAGACAGGGCCCTATGGCTACACCTTC.

This clone was observed a few times. V gene TRBV29-1 combines with J gene TRBJ2-7; D is possibly TRBD1 (6 bases). The CDR3 totals 13 residues. V was trimmed by 6 bases and J by 2 bases, leaving 14 bases between them. Looked up from germline, CDR1 is SQVTM and CDR2 is ANQGSEA. CDR3 protein: CSVRVTGAYEQYF. The CDR3 region has the DNA TGCAGCGTGAGGGTGACAGGAGCCTACGAGCAGTACTTC.

V and J are TRBV4-2 and TRBJ1-4, with D perhaps TRBD1 (6 bases). V dropped 0 bases and J dropped 7 bases, with 12 bases sitting between them. CDR1 is LGHNA, CDR2 YNFKEQ, per germline. The CDR3 totals 15 residues. The CDR3 sequence is CASSQETGGSEKLFF. The CDR3 DNA reads TGTGCCAGCAGCCAAGAAACGGGGGGCAGTGAAAAACTGTTTTTT.

The rearrangement links TRBV6-6 to TRBJ2-5; D perhaps matches TRBD1 (5 bases). V lost 4 bases, J lost 4 bases, and 13 bases lay in between. This CDR3 is 14 amino acids long. Germline V gene sequence: CDR1 MNHNY, CDR2 SVGAGI (reference sequence). This CDR3 is CASSFRGSGETQYF. CDR3 DNA sequence: TGTGCCAGCAGTTTTAGGGGCTCGGGAGAGACCCAGTACTTC.

The rearrangement uses TRBV5-1 and TRBJ1-1; TRBD1 matches at 10 bases. V lost 4 bases, J lost 7 bases, and 7 bases stayed unmatched. Per the germline V gene, CDR1 is SGHRS and CDR2 is YFSETQ. This CDR3 is built from 14 residues. The chain's CDR3 is CASSGGQGQVEAFF. The DNA for the CDR3 is TGCGCCAGCAGCGGGGGACAGGGGCAGGTTGAAGCTTTCTTT.

The DNA for the CDR3 is TGTGCCAGCAGGCGGGAAAGGAATTCACCCCTCCACTTT. It codes for CASRRERNSPLHF. The rearrangement uses TRBV5-8 and TRBJ1-6; no reliable D call. Trimming removed 5 bases at V and 7 bases at J, with 10 bases between. The germline CDR1 and CDR2 sequences are SGHTS and YDEGEE. The CDR3 has 13 residues.

The chain uses TRBV29-1 and TRBJ2-7, with 10 bases aligning to TRBD2. Per germline, CDR1 SQVTM and CDR2 ANQGSEA. This CDR3 spans 13 amino acids. V lost 5 bases and J lost 5; bases outside the gene matches: 6. In DNA form, the CDR3 reads TGCAGCGTTTTTAGCGGGAGGAGTAACGAGCAGTACTTC. Translating it yields CSVFSGRSNEQYF.

The rearrangement uses TRBV12-5 and TRBJ2-2, with D perhaps TRBD2 (7 bases). V lost 1 base, J lost 3 bases, and 21 bases lay in between. Germline lookup yields CDR1 LGHNT and CDR2 FRNRAP. The CDR3 is 19 residues long. The CDR3 region is CASGLALGVRGGDTGELFF. The DNA of the CDR3 is TGTGCTAGTGGTTTGGCCCTGGGGGTGAGGGGGGGGGACACCGGGGAGCTGTTTTTT.

The chain joins TRBV27 to TRBJ1-3, with D tentatively TRBD1 (6 bases). There are 17 residues in the CDR3. CDR1 is MNHEY and CDR2 is SMNVEV in the germline V gene (reference sequence). V lost 4 bases to trimming and J lost 4 bases, with 20 bases between them. CDR3 sequence (DNA): TGTGCCAGCAGTTCCCCGAGCCTCAGGGGCAGAGGAAACACCATATATTTT. It is translated as CASSSPSLRGRGNTIYF.

This sequence joins TRBV7-9 and TRBJ2-5; 9 bases line up with TRBD1. The CDR3 covers 17 residues. V lost 0 bases to trimming and J lost 8 bases; unmatched junction nucleotides: 13. From germline, CDR1 is SEHNR and CDR2 FQNEAQ (reference sequence). For the CDR3, the DNA is TGTGCCAGCAGCTTAGCGCCCGGATTACAGGGGGCGAGAACCCAGTACTTC. It encodes CASSLAPGLQGARTQYF. Supplemented by reference TRBV7-9 and TRBJ2-5, the full variable domain reads DTGVSQNPRHKITKRGQNVTFRCDPISEHNRLYWYRQTLGQGPEFLTYFQNEAQLEKSRLLSDRFSAERPKGSFSTLEIQRTEQGDSAMYLCASSLAPGLQGARTQYFGPGTRLLVL.

The chain carries TRBV5-4 and TRBJ2-4, with a possible D match to TRBD1 (6 bases). In germline, CDR1 is SGHNT, CDR2 YYREEE (reference sequence). The CDR3 has 13 residues. Trimming left V 4 bases short and J 7 bases short, with 12 bases between. DNA for the CDR3: TGTGCCAGCAGCACCGAAAGGGGGAACATTCAGTACTTC. Its translation: CASSTERGNIQYF. Full variable domain (missing parts from reference TRBV5-4 and TRBJ2-4): ETGVTQSPTHLIKTRGQQVTLRCSSQSGHNTVSWYQQALGQGPQFIFQYYREEENGRGNFPPRFSGLQFPNYSSELNVNALELDDSALYLCASSTERGNIQYFGAGTRLSVL.

The chain uses TRBV27 and TRBJ2-7, with a possible D match to TRBD1 (6 bases). The CDR3 is 14 amino acids. Per germline, CDR1 MNHEY and CDR2 SMNVEV (reference sequence). Deletions cut 5 bases from V and 4 bases from J, with 15 bases between. The CDR3 region is CASSATGLRYEQYF. The CDR3 DNA follows: TGTGCCAGCAGTGCAACAGGGTTGAGGTACGAGCAGTACTTC.

The chain recombines TRBV5-4 with TRBJ2-2; D gene uncertain. The V end lost 3 bases, the J end lost 3 bases, and 3 bases lay between the germline ends. Per the germline V gene, CDR1 is SGHNT and CDR2 is YYREEE (reference sequence). CDR3 length: 12 residues. The CDR3 here is CASSSYTGELFF. The CDR3 DNA sequence: TGTGCCAGCAGCTCATACACCGGGGAGCTGTTTTTT.

This clone was seen once. The CDR3 DNA reads as TGTGCCAGCAGCTTGGGACAGTATAACTATGGCTACACCTTC. Translating it yields CASSLGQYNYGYTF. This chain uses TRBV11-2 with TRBJ1-2; 7 nucleotides agree with TRBD1. CDR3 length: 14 residues. CDR1 is SGHAT, CDR2 FQNNGV, per germline. V dropped 3 bases and J dropped 1; count of bases not matched to a gene: 2.

V usage is TRBV2 and J usage is TRBJ2-7, with TRBD1 identical over 11 bases. Germline V gives CDR1 SNHLY, CDR2 FYNNEI. This CDR3 comprises 13 residues. The J segment lost 7 bases and the V segment lost 6 bases, leaving 5 bases of the junction unmatched. This CDR3 is CASSGQGAREQYF. CDR3 in DNA: TGTGCCAGCAGCGGACAGGGGGCTAGGGAGCAGTACTTC.

The V call is TRBV19, the J call TRBJ1-1; a weak D match, TRBD1 (5 bases). The germline V gene encodes CDR1 LNHDA and CDR2 SQIVND (reference sequence). CDR3 length: 13 amino acids. The V end was cut by 6 bases, the J end by 5 bases, with 13 bases between. The CDR3: CASRPDRETEAFF. The CDR3 bases are TGTGCCAGTAGACCCGACAGAGAGACTGAAGCTTTCTTT. Using reference TRBV19 and TRBJ1-1 for the parts outside the CDR3, the full variable domain is DGGITQSPKYLFRKEGQNVTLSCEQNLNHDAMYWYRQDPGQGLRLIYYSQIVNDFQKGDIAEGYSVSREKKESFPLTVTSAQKNPTAFYLCASRPDRETEAFFGQGTRLTVV.

J is TRBJ2-6 and V is TRBV7-3; TRBD2 is a possible D gene (7 bases). V was clipped by 2 bases and J by 9 bases, with 20 bases between them. CDR1 is SGHTA, CDR2 FQGTGA, per germline. The CDR3 runs 17 residues. CDR3 region: CASSLGWGAGEGNVLTF. The CDR3 DNA reads as TGTGCCAGCAGCTTAGGATGGGGGGCAGGGGAGGGCAACGTCCTGACTTTC.

The chain is built from TRBV6-1 and TRBJ2-7, with TRBD1 matching over 8 bases. In germline, CDR1 is MNHNS, CDR2 SASEGT. The CDR3 covers 15 residues. With 0 bases clipped from V and 2 bases from J, the junction kept 3 bases outside the gene matches. DNA of the CDR3: TGTGCCAGCAGTGAAGCGCCGGGACAGGCCTACGAGCAGTACTTC. Encoded protein: CASSEAPGQAYEQYF.

This sequence joins TRBV6-1 and TRBJ2-6; possible D gene TRBD1, 6 bases. V gave up 2 bases and J gave up 0 bases, with 8 bases separating them. CDR1 MNHNS and CDR2 SASEGT come from the germline V gene. This CDR3 has 16 amino acids. The CDR3 reads CASSERQVSGANVLTF. In DNA form, the CDR3 reads TGTGCCAGCAGTGAAAGACAGGTCTCTGGGGCCAACGTCCTGACTTTC.

The CDR3 coding sequence is TGTGCCAGCAGCTTACCAACACTTATGGGGAGTGACGAGCAGTACTTC. Amino acids: CASSLPTLMGSDEQYF. The chain is built from TRBV7-2 and TRBJ2-7; D is possibly TRBD2 (5 bases). Trimming removed 2 bases from V and 5 bases from J, with 19 bases in between. The CDR3 has 16 amino acids. Germline CDR1 reads SGHTA; CDR2 reads FQGNSA.

The rearrangement links TRBV4-3 to TRBJ1-3; TRBD1 matches 8 bases. V gave up 3 bases and J gave up 4 bases; unmatched junction bases: 8. CDR3 length equals 16 residues. Germline loops: CDR1 LGHNA, CDR2 YSLEER. CDR3 in DNA: TGCGCCAGCAGCCAGCTCGGACAGGGTGCAGGAAACACCATATATTTT. Its translation: CASSQLGQGAGNTIYF.

Regarding this clone: In the same sample, other DNA sequences code for this CDR3. The chain employs TRBV7-8 and TRBJ1-5, with D possibly matching TRBD1 (6 bases). CDR1 SGHVS and CDR2 FQNEAQ come from the germline V gene. The V end was cut by 1 base, the J end by 2 bases, with 12 bases between. The CDR3 is 16 residues long. The CDR3 region is CASSLGGRNGNQPQHF. CDR3 DNA: TGTGCCAGCAGCTTAGGGGGGCGAAATGGCAATCAGCCCCAGCATTTT.

V and J are TRBV6-5 and TRBJ2-5, with TRBD2 matching over 9 bases. The V gene end was trimmed by 2 bases and the J gene end by 6 bases; junction bases not matched to a gene: 7. The CDR3 sequence is 15 residues long. Looked up from germline, CDR1 is MNHEY and CDR2 is SVGAGI. CDR3: CASSYVRREGQTQYF. CDR3 in DNA: TGTGCCAGCAGTTACGTGCGGCGGGAGGGACAGACCCAGTACTTC.

This rearrangement joins TRBV10-3 to TRBJ2-1; tentatively, D is TRBD2 (6 bases). The CDR3 is 15 residues long. The V gene's germline CDR1 is ENHRY and CDR2 SYGVKD. Trimming left V 3 bases short and J 5 bases short, with 14 bases between. In DNA form, the CDR3 reads TGTGCCATCAGTGAAGGAGGGGAGTCCGACAATGAGCAGTTCTTC. Encoded protein: CAISEGGESDNEQFF.

This clone occurred once. The chain is built from TRBV4-2 and TRBJ1-6; D is ambiguous. V dropped 0 bases and J dropped 9 bases, with 12 bases sitting between them. The germline V gene encodes CDR1 LGHNA and CDR2 YNFKEQ. CDR3 size: 15 residues. This chain's CDR3 is CASSQDGVEGSPLHF. The CDR3 nucleotides read TGTGCCAGCAGCCAAGATGGGGTTGAGGGTTCACCCCTCCACTTT.

A single count supports this clone. The J gene is TRBJ2-7, the V gene TRBV30; possible D gene TRBD1, 6 bases. Trimming pared 4 bases from V and 2 bases from J, leaving 15 bases between. Germline V CDR1 and CDR2: GTSNPN, SVGIG (reference sequence). The CDR3 is made up of 14 amino acids. The CDR3 is CAWKAQGLTYEQYF. The DNA of the CDR3 is TGTGCCTGGAAAGCCCAGGGGTTGACCTACGAGCAGTACTTC.

This chain connects TRBV5-1 to TRBJ2-3, with 8 nucleotides matching TRBD1. The CDR3 consists of 14 residues. V gave up 0 bases and J gave up 6 bases; unmatched junction bases: 3. From germline, CDR1 is SGHRS and CDR2 YFSETQ. CDR3 amino acids: CASSLGTGLDTQYF. As DNA, the CDR3 is TGCGCCAGCAGCTTGGGGACAGGGTTGGATACGCAGTATTTT.

The rearrangement joins TRBV29-1 to TRBJ2-7, with 7 nucleotides matching TRBD2. Germline CDR1 is SQVTM and CDR2 is ANQGSEA. J gave up 2 bases and V 1 base, and 8 bases lay outside the gene matches. CDR3 length equals 15 residues. Written as DNA, the CDR3 is TGCAGCGTTGAAGGGTCCTCTAGCGGCGCCTACGAGCAGTACTTC. Amino acid sequence: CSVEGSSSGAYEQYF.